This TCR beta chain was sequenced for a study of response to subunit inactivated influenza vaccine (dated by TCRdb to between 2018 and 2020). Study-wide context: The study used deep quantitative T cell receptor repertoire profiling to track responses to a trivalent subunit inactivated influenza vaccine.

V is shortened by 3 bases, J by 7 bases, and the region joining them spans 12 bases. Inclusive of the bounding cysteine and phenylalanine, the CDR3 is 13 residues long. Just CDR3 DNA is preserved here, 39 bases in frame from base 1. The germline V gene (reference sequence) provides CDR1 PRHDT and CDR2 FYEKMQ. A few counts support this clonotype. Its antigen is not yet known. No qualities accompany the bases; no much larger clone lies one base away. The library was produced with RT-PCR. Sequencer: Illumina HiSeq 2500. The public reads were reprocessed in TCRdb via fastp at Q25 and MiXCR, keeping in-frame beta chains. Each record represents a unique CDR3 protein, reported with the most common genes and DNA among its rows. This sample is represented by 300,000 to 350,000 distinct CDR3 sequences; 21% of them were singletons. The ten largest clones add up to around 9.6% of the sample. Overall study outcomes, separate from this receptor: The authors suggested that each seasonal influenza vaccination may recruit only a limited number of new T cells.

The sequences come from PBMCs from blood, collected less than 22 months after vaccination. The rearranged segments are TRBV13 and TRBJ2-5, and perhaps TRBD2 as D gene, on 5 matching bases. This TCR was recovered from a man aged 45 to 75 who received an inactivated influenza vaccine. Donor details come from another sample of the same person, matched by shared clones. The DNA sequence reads TGTGCCAGCAGCTTCCCGGGCGGAGGGACCCAGTACTTC. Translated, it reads CASSFPGGGTQYF.